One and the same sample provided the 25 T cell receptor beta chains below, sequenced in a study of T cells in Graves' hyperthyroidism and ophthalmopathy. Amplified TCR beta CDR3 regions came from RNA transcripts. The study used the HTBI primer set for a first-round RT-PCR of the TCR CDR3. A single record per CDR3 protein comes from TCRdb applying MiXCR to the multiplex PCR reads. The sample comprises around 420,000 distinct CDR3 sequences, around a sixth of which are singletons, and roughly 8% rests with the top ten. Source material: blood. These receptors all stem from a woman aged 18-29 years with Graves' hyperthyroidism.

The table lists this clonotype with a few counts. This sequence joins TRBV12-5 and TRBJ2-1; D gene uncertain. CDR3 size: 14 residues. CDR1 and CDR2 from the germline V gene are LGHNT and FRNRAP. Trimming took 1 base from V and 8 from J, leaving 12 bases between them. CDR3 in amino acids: CASGLARRRYEQFF. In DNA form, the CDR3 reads TGTGCTAGTGGTTTGGCCAGGCGGCGGTATGAGCAGTTCTTC. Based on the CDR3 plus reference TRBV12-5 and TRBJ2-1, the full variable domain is DARVTQTPRHKVTEMGQEVTMRCQPILGHNTVFWYRQTMMQGLELLAYFRNRAPLDDSGMPKDRFSAEMPDATLATLKIQPSEPRDSAVYFCASGLARRRYEQFFGPGTRLTVL.

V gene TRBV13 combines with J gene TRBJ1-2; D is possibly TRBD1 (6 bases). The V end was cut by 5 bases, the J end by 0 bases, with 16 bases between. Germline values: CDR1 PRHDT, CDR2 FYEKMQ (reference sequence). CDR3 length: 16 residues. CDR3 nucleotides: TGTGCCAGCAGCCAGGGGCGGCCAGTCTCTAACTATGGCTACACCTTC. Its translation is CASSQGRPVSNYGYTF.

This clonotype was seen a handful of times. CDR3 loop: CSATRPGYYGYTF. DNA of the CDR3: TGCAGTGCTACTCGGCCCGGGTACTATGGCTACACCTTC. The J gene is TRBJ1-2, the V gene TRBV20-1, with no clear D. The germline V gene has CDR1 DFQATT and CDR2 SNEGSKA (reference sequence). V was trimmed by 4 bases and J by 3 bases, leaving 12 bases between them. The CDR3 sequence is 13 residues long.

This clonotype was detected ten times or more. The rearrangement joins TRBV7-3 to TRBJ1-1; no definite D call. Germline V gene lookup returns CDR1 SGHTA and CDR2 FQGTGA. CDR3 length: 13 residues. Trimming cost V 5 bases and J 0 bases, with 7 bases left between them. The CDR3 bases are TGTGCCAGCAGCCTATCGGTGAACACTGAAGCTTTCTTT. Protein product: CASSLSVNTEAFF.

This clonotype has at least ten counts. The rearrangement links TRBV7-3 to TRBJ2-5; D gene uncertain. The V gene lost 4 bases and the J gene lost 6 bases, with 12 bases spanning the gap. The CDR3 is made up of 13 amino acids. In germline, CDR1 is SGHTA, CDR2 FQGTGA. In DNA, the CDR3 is TGTGCCAGCAGCTCGTCGACATTACAGACCCAGTACTTC. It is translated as CASSSSTLQTQYF.

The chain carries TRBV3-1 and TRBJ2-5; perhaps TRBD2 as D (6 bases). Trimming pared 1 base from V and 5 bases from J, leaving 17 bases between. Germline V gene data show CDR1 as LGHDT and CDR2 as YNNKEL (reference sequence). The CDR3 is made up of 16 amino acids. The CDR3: CASSQASAGSTETQYF. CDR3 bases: TGTGCCAGCAGCCAAGCAAGTGCGGGGAGTACGGAGACCCAGTACTTC.

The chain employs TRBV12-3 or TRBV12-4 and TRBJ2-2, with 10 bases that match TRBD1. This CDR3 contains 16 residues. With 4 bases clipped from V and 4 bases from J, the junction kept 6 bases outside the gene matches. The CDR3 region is CASSSPRTGGTGELFF. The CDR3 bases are TGTGCCAGCAGTTCTCCTCGGACAGGGGGCACCGGGGAGCTGTTTTTT.

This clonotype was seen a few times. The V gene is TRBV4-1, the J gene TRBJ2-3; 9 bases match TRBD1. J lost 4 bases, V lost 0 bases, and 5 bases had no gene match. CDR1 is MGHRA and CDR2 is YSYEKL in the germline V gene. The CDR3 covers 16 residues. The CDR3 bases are TGCGCCAGCAGCCAAGAGGGACAGGGCCGCGCAGATACGCAGTATTTT. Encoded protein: CASSQEGQGRADTQYF.

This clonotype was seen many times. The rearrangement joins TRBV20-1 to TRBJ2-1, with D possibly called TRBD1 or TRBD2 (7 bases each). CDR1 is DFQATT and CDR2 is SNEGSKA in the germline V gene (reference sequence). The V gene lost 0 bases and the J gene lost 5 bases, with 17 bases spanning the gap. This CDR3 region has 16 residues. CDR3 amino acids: CSARDQGGSTHNEQFF. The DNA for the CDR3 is TGCAGTGCTAGAGATCAGGGGGGGAGTACCCACAATGAGCAGTTCTTC.

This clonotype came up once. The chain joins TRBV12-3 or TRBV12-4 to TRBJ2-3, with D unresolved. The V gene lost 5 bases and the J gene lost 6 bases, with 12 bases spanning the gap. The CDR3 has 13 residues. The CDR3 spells CASSPPDRDTQYF. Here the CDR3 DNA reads TGTGCCAGCAGTCCCCCGGACCGGGATACGCAGTATTTT.

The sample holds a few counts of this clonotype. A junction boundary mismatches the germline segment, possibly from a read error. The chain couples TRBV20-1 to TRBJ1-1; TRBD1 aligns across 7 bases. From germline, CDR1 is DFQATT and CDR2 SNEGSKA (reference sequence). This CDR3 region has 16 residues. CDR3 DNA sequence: TGCAGTGCCCGAGCGGTTCTCCGGGAGGGGGCTGGGGGGGGACTCTTT. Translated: CSARAVLREGAGGGLF.

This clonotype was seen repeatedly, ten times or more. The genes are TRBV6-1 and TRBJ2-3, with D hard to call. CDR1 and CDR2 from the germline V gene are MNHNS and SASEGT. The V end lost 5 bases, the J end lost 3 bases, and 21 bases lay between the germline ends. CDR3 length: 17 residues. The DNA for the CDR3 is TGTGCCAGCAGTTACGCACCCGGAAGATTAGGAACAGATACGCAGTATTTT. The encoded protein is CASSYAPGRLGTDTQYF.

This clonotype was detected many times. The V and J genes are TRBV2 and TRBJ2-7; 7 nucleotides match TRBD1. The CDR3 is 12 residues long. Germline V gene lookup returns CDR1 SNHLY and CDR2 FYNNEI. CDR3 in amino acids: CASGQDSYEQYF. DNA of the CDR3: TGTGCGAGCGGACAGGATTCCTACGAGCAGTACTTC.

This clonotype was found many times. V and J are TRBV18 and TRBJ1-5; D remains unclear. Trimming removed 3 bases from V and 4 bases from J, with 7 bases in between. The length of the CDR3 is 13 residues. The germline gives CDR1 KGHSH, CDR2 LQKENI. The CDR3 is CASSPSANQPQHF. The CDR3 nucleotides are TGTGCCAGCTCACCGAGTGCAAATCAGCCCCAGCATTTT.

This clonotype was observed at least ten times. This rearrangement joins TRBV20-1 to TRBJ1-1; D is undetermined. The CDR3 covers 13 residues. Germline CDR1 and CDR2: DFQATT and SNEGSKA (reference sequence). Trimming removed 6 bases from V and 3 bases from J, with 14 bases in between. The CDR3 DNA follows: TGCAGTGCCTCAAGGGAGAAACACACTGAAGCTTTCTTT. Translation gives CSASREKHTEAFF.

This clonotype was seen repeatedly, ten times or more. The DNA for the CDR3 is TGTGCCAGCAGCAACTGGGGGACACTGGCCACCGGGGAGCTGTTTTTT. It encodes CASSNWGTLATGELFF. The chain links TRBV3-1 to TRBJ2-2, with D possibly being TRBD1 (6 bases). The V gene lost 5 bases and the J gene lost 4 bases, with 17 bases spanning the gap. This CDR3 is built from 16 residues. The germline CDR1 and CDR2 sequences are LGHDT and YNNKEL (reference sequence).

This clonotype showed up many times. Here the CDR3 reads CASSQESRMETQYF. CDR3 sequence (DNA): TGCGCCAGCAGCCAAGAAAGCAGGATGGAGACCCAGTACTTC. The rearrangement uses TRBV4-1 and TRBJ2-5; no clear D gene. Germline values: CDR1 MGHRA, CDR2 YSYEKL. The germline V and J ends were trimmed by 0 bases and 5 bases, with 10 bases remaining between them. The CDR3 length is 14 residues.

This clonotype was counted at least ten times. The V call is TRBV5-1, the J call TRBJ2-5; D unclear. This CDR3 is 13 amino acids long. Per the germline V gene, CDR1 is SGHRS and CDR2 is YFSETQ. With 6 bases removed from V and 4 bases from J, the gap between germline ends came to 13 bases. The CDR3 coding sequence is TGCGCCAGCACAAGTCCCTGGTTAGAGACCCAGTACTTC. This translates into CASTSPWLETQYF.

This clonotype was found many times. The CDR3 bases are TGCGCCAGCAGCCCGGACAGTGACTATGGCTACACCTTC. Translation gives CASSPDSDYGYTF. V and J are TRBV4-1 and TRBJ1-2, with D possibly being TRBD1 (6 bases). V lost 4 bases to trimming and J lost 3 bases, with 9 bases between them. The germline V gene encodes CDR1 MGHRA and CDR2 YSYEKL. This CDR3 has 13 residues.

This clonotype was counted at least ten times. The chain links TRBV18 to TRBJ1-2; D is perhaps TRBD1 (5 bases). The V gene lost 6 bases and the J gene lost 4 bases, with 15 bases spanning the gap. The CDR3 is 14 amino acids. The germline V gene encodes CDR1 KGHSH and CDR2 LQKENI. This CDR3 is CASSLRGEVYGYTF. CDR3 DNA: TGTGCCAGCTCCCTCCGAGGGGAGGTCTATGGCTACACCTTC.

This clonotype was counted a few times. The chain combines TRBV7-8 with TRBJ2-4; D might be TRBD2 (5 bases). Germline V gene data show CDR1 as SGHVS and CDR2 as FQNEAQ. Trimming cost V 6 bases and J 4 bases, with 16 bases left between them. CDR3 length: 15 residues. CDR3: CASSYLFRGKNIQYF. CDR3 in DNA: TGTGCCAGCAGTTATCTCTTCCGGGGAAAAAACATTCAGTACTTC.

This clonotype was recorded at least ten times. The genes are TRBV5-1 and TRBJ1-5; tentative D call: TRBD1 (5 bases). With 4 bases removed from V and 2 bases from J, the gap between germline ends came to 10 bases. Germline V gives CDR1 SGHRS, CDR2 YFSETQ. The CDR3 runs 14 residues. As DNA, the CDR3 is TGCGCCAGCAGCACTCAGGGCGGCAATCAGCCCCAGCATTTT. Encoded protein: CASSTQGGNQPQHF. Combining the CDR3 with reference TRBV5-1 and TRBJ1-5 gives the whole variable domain KAGVTQTPRYLIKTRGQQVTLSCSPISGHRSVSWYQQTPGQGLQFLFEYFSETQRNKGNFPGRFSGRQFSNSRSEMNVSTLELGDSALYLCASSTQGGNQPQHFGDGTRLSIL.

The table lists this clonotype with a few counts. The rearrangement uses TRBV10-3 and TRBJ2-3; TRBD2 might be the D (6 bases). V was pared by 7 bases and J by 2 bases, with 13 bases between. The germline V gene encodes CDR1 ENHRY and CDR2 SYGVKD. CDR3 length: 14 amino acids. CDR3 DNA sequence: TGTGCCATCAAGGGGCGGGACCTCACAGATACGCAGTATTTT. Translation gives CAIKGRDLTDTQYF.

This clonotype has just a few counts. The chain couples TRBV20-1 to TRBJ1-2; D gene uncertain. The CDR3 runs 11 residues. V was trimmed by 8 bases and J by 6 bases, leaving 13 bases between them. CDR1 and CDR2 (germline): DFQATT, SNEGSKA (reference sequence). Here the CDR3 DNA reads TGCAGTACCGTGGTGGGCGATGGCTACACCTTC. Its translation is CSTVVGDGYTF.

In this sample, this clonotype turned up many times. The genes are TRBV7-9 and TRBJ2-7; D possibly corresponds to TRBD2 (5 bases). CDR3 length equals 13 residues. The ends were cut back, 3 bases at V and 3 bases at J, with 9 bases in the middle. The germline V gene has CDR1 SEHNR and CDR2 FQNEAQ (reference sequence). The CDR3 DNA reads TGTGCCAGCAGCTTGAGAGCGGTCTACGAGCAGTACTTC. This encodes CASSLRAVYEQYF.